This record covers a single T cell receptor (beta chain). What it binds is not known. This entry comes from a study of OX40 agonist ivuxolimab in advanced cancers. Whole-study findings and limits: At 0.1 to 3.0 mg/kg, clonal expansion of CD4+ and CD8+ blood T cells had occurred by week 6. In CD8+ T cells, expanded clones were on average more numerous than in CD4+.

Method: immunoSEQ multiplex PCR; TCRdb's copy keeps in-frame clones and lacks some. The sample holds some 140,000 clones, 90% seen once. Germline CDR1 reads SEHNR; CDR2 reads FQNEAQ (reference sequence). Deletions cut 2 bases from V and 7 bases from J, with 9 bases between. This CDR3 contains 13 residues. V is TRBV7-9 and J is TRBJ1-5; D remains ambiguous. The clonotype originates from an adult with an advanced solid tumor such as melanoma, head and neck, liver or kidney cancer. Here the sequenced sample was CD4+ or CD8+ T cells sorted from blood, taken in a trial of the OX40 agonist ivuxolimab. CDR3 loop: CASSLSLGQPQHF. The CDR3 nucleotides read TGTGCCAGCAGCTTATCCTTGGGGCAGCCCCAGCATTTT. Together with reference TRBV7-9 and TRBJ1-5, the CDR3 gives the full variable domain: DTGVSQNPRHKITKRGQNVTFRCDPISEHNRLYWYRQTLGQGPEFLTYFQNEAQLEKSRLLSDRFSAERPKGSFSTLEIQRTEQGDSAMYLCASSLSLGQPQHFGDGTRLSIL.